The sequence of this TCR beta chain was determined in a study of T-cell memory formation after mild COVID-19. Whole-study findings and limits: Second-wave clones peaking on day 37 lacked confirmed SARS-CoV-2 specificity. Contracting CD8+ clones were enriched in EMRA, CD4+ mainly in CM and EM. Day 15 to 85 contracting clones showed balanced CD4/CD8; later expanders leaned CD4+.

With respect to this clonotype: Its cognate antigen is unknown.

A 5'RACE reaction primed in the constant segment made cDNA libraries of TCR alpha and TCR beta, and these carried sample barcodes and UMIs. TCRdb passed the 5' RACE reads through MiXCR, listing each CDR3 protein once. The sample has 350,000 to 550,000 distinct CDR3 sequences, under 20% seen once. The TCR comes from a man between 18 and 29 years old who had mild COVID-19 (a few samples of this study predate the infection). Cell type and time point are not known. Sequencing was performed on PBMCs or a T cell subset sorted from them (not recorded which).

The CDR3: CASSRQDRGGIQYF. CDR3 bases: TGTGCCAGCAGCCGGCAGGACAGGGGGGGCATTCAGTACTTC. This sequence joins TRBV4-2 and TRBJ2-4; TRBD1 matches 10 bases. This CDR3 contains 14 residues. J lost 9 bases, V lost 4 bases, and 6 bases had no gene match. CDR1 is LGHNA and CDR2 is YNFKEQ in the germline V gene.